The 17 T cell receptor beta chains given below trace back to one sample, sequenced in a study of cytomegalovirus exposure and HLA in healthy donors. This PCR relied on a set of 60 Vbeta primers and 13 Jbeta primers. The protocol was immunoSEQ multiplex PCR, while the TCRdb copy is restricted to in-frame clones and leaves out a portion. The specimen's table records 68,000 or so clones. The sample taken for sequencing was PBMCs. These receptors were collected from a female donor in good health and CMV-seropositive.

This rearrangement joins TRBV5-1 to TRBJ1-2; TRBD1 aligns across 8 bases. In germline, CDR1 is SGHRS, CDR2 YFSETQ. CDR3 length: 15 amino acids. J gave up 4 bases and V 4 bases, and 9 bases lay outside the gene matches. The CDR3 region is CASSVTGQDTYGYTF. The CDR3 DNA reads TGCGCCAGCAGCGTGACGGGACAGGATACCTATGGCTACACCTTC. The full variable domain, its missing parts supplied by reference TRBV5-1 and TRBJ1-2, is KAGVTQTPRYLIKTRGQQVTLSCSPISGHRSVSWYQQTPGQGLQFLFEYFSETQRNKGNFPGRFSGRQFSNSRSEMNVSTLELGDSALYLCASSVTGQDTYGYTFGSGTRLTVV.

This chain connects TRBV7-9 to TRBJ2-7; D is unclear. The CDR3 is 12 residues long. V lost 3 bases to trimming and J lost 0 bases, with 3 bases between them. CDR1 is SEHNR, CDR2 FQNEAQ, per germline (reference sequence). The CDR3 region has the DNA TGTGCCAGCAGCTTCAGCTCCTACGAGCAGTACTTC. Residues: CASSFSSYEQYF.

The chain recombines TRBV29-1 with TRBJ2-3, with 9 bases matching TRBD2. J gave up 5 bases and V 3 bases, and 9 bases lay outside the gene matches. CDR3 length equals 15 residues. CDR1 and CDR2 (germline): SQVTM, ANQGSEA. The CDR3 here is CSVERGGGARDTQYF. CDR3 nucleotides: TGCAGCGTTGAGCGTGGCGGGGGGGCACGAGATACGCAGTATTTT.

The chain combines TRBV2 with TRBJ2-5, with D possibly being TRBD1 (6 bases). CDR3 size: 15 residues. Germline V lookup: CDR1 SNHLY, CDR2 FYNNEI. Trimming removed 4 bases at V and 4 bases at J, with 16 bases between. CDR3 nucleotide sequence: TGTGCCAGCAGTGCCCCGGGACAAGTAAGAGAGACCCAGTACTTC. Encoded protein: CASSAPGQVRETQYF.

CDR3 sequence reads: CASSPVDSPNQPQHF. CDR3 DNA sequence: TGTGCCAGCAGCCCAGTGGACAGCCCTAATCAGCCCCAGCATTTT. The V call is TRBV9, the J call TRBJ1-5; a possible D gene is TRBD1 (6 bases). This CDR3 spans 15 amino acids. V lost 4 bases and J 4 bases, leaving 15 bases between the germline ends. Germline CDR1 is SGDLS and CDR2 is YYNGEE.

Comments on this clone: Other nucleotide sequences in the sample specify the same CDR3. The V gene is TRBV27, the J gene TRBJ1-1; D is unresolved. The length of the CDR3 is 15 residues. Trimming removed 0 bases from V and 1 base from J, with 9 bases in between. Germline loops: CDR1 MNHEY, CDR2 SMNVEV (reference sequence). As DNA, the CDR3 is TGTGCCAGCAGTTTATCGATCGCAGGGAACACTGAAGCTTTCTTT. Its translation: CASSLSIAGNTEAFF.

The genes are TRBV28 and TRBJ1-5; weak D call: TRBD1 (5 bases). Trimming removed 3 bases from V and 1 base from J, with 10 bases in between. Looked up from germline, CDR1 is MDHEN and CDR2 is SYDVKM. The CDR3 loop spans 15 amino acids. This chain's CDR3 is CASSLAGGSNQPQHF. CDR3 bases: TGTGCCAGCAGTTTGGCGGGGGGGAGCAATCAGCCCCAGCATTTT.

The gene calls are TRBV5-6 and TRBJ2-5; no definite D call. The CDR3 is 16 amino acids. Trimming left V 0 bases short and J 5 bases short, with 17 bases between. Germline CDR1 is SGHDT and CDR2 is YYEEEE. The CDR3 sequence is CASSLDAGSRRETQYF. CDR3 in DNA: TGTGCCAGCAGCTTGGACGCCGGGTCCCGAAGGGAGACCCAGTACTTC.

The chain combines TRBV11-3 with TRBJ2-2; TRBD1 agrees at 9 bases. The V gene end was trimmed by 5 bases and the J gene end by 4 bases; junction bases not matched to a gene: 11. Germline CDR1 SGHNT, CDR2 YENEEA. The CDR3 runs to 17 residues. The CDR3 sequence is CASSPGQGRIGTGELFF. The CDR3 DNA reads TGTGCCAGCAGCCCCGGACAGGGGAGGATTGGCACCGGGGAGCTGTTTTTT. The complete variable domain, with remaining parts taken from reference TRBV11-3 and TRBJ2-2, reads EAGVVQSPRYKIIEKKQPVAFWCNPISGHNTLYWYLQNLGQGPELLIRYENEEAVDDSQLPKDRFSAERLKGVDSTLKIQPAELGDSAVYLCASSPGQGRIGTGELFFGEGSRLTVL.

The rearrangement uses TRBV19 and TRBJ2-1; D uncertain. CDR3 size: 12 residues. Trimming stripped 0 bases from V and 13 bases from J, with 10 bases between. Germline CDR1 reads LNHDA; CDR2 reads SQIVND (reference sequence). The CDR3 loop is CASSIDYSLQFF. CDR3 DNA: TGTGCCAGTAGTATAGATTACAGTCTTCAGTTCTTC.

In DNA, the CDR3 is TGTGCCAGCAGCCTACAACAGGCCACCTCTGGAAACACCATATATTTT. Protein: CASSLQQATSGNTIYF. The chain recombines TRBV7-9 with TRBJ1-3; weak D call: TRBD1 (5 bases). CDR3 length equals 16 residues. Trimming took 5 bases from V and 0 from J, leaving 14 bases between them. Looked up from germline, CDR1 is SEHNR and CDR2 is FQNEAQ (reference sequence).

The CDR3 here is CASSVKGDTGTQYF. DNA of the CDR3: TGTGCCAGCAGCGTAAAGGGGGATACGGGTACGCAGTATTTT. The chain employs TRBV9 and TRBJ2-3; tentative D call: TRBD1 (6 bases). CDR3 length equals 14 residues. In germline, CDR1 is SGDLS, CDR2 YYNGEE. V lost 1 base, J lost 8 bases, and 14 bases lay in between.

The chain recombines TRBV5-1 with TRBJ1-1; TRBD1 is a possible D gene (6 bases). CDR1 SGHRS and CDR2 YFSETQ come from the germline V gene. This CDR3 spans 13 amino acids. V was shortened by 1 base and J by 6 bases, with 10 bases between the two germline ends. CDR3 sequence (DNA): TGCGCCAGCAGCTTGCCGGGGGGCGCTGAAGCTTTCTTT. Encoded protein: CASSLPGGAEAFF.

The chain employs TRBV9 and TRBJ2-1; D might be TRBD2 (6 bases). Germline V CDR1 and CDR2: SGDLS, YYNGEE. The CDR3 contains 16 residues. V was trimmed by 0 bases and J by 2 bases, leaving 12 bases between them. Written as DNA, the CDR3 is TGTGCCAGCAGCGTAGTGGGCGGGGTCACCTACAATGAGCAGTTCTTC. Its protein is CASSVVGGVTYNEQFF.

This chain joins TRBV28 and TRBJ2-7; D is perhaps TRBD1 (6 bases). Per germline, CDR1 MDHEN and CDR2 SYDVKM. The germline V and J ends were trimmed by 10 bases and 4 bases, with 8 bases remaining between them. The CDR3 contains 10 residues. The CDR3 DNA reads TGTGCCACCCAGGGGTACGAGCAGTACTTC. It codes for CATQGYEQYF.

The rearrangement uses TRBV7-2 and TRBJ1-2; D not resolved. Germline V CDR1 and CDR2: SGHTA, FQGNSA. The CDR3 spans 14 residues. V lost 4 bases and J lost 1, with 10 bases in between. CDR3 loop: CASSSNQFNYGYTF. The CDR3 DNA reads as TGTGCCAGCAGCTCTAACCAATTTAACTATGGCTACACCTTC.

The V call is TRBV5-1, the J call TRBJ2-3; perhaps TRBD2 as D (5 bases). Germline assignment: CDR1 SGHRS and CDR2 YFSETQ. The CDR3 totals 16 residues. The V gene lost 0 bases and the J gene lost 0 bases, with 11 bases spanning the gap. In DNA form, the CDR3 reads TGCGCCAGCAGCTTGGCCGGGATGGGAAGCACAGATACGCAGTATTTT. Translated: CASSLAGMGSTDTQYF.